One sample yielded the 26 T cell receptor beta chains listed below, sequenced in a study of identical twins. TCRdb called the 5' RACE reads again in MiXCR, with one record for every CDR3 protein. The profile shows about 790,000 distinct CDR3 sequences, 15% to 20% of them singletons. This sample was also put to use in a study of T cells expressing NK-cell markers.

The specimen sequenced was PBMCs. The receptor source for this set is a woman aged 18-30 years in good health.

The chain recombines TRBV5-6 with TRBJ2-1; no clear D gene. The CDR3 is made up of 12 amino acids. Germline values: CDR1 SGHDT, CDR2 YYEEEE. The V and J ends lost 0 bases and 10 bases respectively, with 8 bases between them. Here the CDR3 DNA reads TGTGCCAGCAGCTTGGGGGCAGAAGAGCAGTTCTTC. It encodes CASSLGAEEQFF.

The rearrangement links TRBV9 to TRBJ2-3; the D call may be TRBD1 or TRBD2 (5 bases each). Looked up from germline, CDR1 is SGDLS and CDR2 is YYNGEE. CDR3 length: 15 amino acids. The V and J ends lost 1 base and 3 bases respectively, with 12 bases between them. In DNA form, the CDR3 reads TGTGCCAGCAGCGTAAGCGGATGGGGGACAGATACGCAGTATTTT. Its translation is CASSVSGWGTDTQYF.

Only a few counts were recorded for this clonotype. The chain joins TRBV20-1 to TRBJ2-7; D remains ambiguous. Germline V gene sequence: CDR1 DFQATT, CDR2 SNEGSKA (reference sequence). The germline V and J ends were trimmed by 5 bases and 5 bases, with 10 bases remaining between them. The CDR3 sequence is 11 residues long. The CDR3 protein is CSASNRDEQYF. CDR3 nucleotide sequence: TGCAGTGCTTCCAATCGAGACGAGCAGTACTTC.

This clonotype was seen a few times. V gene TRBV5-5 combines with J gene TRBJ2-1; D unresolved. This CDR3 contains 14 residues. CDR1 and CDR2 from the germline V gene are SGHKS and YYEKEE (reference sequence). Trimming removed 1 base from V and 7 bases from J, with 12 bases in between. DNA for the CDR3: TGTGCCAGCAGCTTGTTGGCCAGAACGAATGAGCAGTTCTTC. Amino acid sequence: CASSLLARTNEQFF.

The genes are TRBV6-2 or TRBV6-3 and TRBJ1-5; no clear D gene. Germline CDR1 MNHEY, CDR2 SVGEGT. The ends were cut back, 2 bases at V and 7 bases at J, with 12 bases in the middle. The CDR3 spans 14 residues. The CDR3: CASSYVGFRQPQHF. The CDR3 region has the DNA TGTGCCAGCAGTTACGTAGGGTTCCGGCAGCCCCAGCATTTT.

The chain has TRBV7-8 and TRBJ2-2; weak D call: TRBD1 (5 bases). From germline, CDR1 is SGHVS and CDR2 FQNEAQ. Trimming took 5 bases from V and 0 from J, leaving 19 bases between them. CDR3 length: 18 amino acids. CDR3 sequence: CASSPSPWTDTNTGELFF. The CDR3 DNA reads TGTGCCAGCAGCCCCTCACCCTGGACGGACACGAACACCGGGGAGCTGTTTTTT.

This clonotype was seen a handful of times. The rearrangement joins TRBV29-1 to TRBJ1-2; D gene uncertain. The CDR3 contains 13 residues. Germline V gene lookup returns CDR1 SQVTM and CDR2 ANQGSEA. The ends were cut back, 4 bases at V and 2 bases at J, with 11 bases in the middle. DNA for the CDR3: TGCAGCGTTGGGGTTCGCGAAAACTATGGCTACACCTTC. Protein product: CSVGVRENYGYTF. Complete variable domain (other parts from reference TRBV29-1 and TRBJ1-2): SAVISQKPSRDICQRGTSLTIQCQVDSQVTMMFWYRQQPGQSLTLIATANQGSEATYESGFVIDKFPISRPNLTFSTLTVSNMSPEDSSIYLCSVGVRENYGYTFGSGTRLTVV.

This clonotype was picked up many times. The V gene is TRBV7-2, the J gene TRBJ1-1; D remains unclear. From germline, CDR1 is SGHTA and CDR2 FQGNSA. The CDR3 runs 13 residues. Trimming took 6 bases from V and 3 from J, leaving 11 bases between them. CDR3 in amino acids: CASSLNRDTEAFF. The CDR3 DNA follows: TGTGCCAGCAGTTTAAATCGGGACACTGAAGCTTTCTTT.

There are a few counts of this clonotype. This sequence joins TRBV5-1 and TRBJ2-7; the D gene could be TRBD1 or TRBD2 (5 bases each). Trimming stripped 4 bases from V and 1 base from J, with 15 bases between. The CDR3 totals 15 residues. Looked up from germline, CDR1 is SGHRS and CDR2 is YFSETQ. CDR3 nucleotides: TGCGCCAGCAGCGTCCGGGGACGGGTTTCCTACGAGCAGTACTTC. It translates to CASSVRGRVSYEQYF.

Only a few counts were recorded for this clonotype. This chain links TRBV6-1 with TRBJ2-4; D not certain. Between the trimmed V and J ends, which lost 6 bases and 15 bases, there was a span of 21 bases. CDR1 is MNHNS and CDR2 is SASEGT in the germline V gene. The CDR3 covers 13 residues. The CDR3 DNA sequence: TGTGCCAGCAGCTCACACGACAAGCCGGTCCCGTACTTC. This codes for CASSSHDKPVPYF.

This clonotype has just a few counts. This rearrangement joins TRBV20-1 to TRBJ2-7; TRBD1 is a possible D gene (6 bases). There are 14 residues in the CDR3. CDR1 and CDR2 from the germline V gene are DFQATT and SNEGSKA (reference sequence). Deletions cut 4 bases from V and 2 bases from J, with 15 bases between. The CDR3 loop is CSANIFGTPYEQYF. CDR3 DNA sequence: TGCAGTGCTAACATCTTCGGGACACCCTACGAGCAGTACTTC.

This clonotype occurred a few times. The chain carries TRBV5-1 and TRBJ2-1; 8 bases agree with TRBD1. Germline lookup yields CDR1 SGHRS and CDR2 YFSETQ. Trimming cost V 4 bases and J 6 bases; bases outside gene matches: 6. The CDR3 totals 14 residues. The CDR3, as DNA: TGCGCCAGCAGCCCGGGACAGGCCGGCAATGAGCAGTTCTTC. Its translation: CASSPGQAGNEQFF.

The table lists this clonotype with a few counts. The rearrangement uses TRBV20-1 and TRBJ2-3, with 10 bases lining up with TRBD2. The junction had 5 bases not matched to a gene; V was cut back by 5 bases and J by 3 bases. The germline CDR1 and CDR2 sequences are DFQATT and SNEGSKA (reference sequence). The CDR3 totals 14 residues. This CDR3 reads CSAPLAGVTDTQYF. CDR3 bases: TGCAGTGCTCCCCTAGCGGGGGTAACAGATACGCAGTATTTT.

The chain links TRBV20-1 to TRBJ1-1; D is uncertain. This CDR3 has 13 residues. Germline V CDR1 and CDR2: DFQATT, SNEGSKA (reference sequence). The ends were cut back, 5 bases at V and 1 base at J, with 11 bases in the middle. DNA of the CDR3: TGCAGTGCTCGTAGGGATTGGAACACTGAAGCTTTCTTT. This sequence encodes CSARRDWNTEAFF.

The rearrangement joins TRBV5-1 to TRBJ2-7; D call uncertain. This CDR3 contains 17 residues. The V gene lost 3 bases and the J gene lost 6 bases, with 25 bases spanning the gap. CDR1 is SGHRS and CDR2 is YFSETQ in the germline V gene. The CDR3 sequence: CASSYGAWLLPSGEQYF. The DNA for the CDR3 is TGCGCCAGCAGCTATGGCGCTTGGTTACTCCCATCCGGCGAGCAGTACTTC.

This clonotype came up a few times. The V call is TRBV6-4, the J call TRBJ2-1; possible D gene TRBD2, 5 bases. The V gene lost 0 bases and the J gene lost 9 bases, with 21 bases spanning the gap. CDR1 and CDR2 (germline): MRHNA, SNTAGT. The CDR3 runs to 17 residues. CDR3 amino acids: CASSDSLYSEGDSEQFF. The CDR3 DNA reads TGTGCCAGCAGTGACTCGCTCTACTCTGAGGGAGATAGTGAGCAGTTCTTC.

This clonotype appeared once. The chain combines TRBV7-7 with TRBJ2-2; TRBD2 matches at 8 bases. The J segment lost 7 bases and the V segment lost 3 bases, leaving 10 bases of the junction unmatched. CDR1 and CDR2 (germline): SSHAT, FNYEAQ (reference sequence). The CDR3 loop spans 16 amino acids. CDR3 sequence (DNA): TGTGCCAGCAGCTTGATAGTAGCGGGAAAGGGCGGGGAGCTGTTTTTT. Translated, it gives CASSLIVAGKGGELFF. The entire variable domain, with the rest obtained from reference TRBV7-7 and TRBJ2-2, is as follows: GAGVSQSPRYKVTKRGQDVTLRCDPISSHATLYWYQQALGQGPEFLTYFNYEAQPDKSGLPSDRFSAERPEGSISTLTIQRTEQRDSAMYRCASSLIVAGKGGELFFGEGSRLTVL.

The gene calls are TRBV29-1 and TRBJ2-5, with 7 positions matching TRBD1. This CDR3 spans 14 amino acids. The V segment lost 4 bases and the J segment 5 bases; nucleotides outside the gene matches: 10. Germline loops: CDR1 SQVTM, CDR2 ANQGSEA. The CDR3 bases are TGCAGCGTTGGGCCTACAGGGGTTGGGGAGACCCAGTACTTC. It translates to CSVGPTGVGETQYF.

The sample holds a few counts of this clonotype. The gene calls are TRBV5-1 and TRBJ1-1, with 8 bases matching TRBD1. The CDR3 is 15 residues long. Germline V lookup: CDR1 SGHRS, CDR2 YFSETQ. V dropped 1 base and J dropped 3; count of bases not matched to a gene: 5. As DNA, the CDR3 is TGCGCCAGCAGCTTGCGGGGACAGGTAGACACTGAAGCTTTCTTT. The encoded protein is CASSLRGQVDTEAFF.

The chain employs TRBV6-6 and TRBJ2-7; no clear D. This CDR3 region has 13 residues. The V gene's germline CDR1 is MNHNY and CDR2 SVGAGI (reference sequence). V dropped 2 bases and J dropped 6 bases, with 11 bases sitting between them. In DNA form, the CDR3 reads TGTGCCAGCAGTTACGGCAGACCCAGCGAGCAGTACTTC. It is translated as CASSYGRPSEQYF.

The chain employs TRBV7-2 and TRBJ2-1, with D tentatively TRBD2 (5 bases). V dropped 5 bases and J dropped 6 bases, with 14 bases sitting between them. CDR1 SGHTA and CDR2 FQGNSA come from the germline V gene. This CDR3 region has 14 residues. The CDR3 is CASSLGLAPNEQFF. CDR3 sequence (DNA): TGTGCCAGCAGCCTAGGACTGGCCCCCAATGAGCAGTTCTTC.

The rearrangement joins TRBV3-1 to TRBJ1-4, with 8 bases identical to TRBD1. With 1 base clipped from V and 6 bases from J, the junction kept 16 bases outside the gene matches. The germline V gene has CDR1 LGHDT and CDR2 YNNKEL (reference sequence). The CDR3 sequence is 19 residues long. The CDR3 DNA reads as TGTGCCAGCAGCCAAGGTGACGCAGGGGGCTGGGCTTTGGATGAAAAACTGTTTTTT. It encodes CASSQGDAGGWALDEKLFF.

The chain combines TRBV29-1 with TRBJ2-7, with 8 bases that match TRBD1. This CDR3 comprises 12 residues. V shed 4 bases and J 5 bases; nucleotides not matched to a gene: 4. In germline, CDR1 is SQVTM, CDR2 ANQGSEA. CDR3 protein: CSVGQGTDEQYF. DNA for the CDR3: TGCAGCGTTGGACAGGGGACGGACGAGCAGTACTTC.

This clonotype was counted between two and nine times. In DNA, the CDR3 is TGCGCCAGCAGCCAAGATAGTGGAAACTCCTACGAGCAGTACTTC. Protein: CASSQDSGNSYEQYF. V gene TRBV4-3 combines with J gene TRBJ2-7; D remains unclear. The CDR3 runs 15 residues. Trimming took 0 bases from V and 0 from J, leaving 9 bases between them. The germline gives CDR1 LGHNA, CDR2 YSLEER.

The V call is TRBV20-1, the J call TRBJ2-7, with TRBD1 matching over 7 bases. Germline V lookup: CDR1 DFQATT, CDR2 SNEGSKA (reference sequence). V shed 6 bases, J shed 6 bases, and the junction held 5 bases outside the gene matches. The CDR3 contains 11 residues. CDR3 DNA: TGCAGTGCGAAAAACAGGGGCGAGCAGTACTTC. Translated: CSAKNRGEQYF.

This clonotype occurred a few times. CDR3 bases: TGTGCCAGCAGCTCCCCTCTAGCAGGCGACATTCAGTACTTC. Protein: CASSSPLAGDIQYF. The chain is built from TRBV7-6 and TRBJ2-4; D might be TRBD2 (5 bases). Germline CDR1 reads SGHVS; CDR2 reads FNYEAQ. V lost 4 bases, J lost 8 bases, and 15 bases lay in between. CDR3 length equals 14 residues.